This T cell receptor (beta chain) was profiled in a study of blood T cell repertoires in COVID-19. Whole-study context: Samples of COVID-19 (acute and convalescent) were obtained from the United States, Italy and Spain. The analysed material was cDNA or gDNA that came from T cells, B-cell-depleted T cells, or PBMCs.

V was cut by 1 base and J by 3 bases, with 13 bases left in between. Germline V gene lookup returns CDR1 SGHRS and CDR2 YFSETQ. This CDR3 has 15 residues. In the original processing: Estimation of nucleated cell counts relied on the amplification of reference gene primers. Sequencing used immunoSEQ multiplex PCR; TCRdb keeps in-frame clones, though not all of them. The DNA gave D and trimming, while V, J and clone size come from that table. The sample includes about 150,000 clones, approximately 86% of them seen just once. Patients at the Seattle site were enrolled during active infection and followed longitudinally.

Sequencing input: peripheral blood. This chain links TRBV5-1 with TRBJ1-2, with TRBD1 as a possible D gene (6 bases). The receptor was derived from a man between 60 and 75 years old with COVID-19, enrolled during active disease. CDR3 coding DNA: TGCGCCAGCAGCTTGAGTAACCAGGGGCACTATGGCTACACCTTC. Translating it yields CASSLSNQGHYGYTF.